Described below is a single T cell receptor (beta chain) sequence and its context. Its target is not known. The repertoire was sequenced with immunoSEQ multiplex PCR; TCRdb's copy has only in-frame clones and lacks some. Counted here are roughly 110,000 clones, 90% to 95% occurring once; the ten biggest clones make up approximately 1%. CDR1 is LGHNA and CDR2 is YSLEER in the germline V gene. This CDR3 has 12 amino acids. V lost 3 bases to trimming and J lost 13 bases, with 16 bases between them. The data are from a study of graft-versus-host responses after intestinal transplantation. Looking at the study overall: Those transplanted obtained multivisceral, liver-intestinal, or isolated intestinal grafts. Anti-thymocyte globulin served as induction for all recipients, who then took tacrolimus and steroids for two to three years.

Whole-study results and caveats: Among circulating GvH clones, peak levels were associated with early post-transplant declines in HvG clones.

The V and J genes are TRBV4-3 and TRBJ2-7; D tentatively reads TRBD1 or TRBD2 (5 bases each). The receptor was isolated from a human donor who was the organ donor for an intestinal transplant. The sample in question was unstimulated CD8+ T cells sorted from spleen or lymph node cells, obtained before transplant. The CDR3 bases are TGCGCCAGCAGCCAGAATCAGGGTGGGGGATACTTC. It translates to CASSQNQGGGYF.